Sequencing of this T cell receptor (beta chain) was carried out in a study of T cells in Graves' hyperthyroidism and ophthalmopathy. Amplification of TCR beta CDR3 regions was performed using RNA transcripts as template. The study used the HTBI primer set for a first-round RT-PCR of the TCR CDR3. TCRdb passed the multiplex PCR reads through MiXCR, listing each CDR3 protein once. The data show about 360,000 distinct CDR3 sequences, with more than 15% seen just once and roughly a quarter held by the top ten. In its sample, this clonotype was seen once. Per the germline V gene, CDR1 is DFQATT and CDR2 is SNEGSKA (reference sequence). This CDR3 spans 13 amino acids. Trimming left V 1 base short and J 3 bases short, with 8 bases between.

This chain links TRBV20-1 with TRBJ2-3, with D unclear. Material for sequencing was blood. The clonotype originates from a woman aged 18-29 years with Graves' hyperthyroidism that later progressed to Graves' ophthalmopathy. The DNA for the CDR3 is TGCAGTGCTAGAGCTCCCGGGACAGATACGCAGTATTTT. Encoded protein: CSARAPGTDTQYF.